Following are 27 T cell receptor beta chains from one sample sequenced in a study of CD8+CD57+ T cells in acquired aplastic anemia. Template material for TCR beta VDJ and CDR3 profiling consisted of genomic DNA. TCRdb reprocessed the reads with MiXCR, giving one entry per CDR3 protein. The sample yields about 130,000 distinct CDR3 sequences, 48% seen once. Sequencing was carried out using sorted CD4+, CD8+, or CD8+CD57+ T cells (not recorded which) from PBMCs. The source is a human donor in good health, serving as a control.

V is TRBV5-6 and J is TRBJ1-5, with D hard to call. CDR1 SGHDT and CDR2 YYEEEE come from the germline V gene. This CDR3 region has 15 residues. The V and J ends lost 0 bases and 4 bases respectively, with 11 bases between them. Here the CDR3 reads CASSLGLQINQPQHF. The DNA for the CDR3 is TGTGCCAGCAGCTTGGGGCTGCAGATTAATCAGCCCCAGCATTTT.

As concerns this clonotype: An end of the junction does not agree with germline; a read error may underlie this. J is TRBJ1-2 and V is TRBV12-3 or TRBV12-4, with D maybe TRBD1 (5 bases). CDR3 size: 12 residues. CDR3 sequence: CASRSREGSSLF. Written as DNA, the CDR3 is TGTGCCAGCAGATCCCGGGAGGGGAGCTCCCTCTTC.

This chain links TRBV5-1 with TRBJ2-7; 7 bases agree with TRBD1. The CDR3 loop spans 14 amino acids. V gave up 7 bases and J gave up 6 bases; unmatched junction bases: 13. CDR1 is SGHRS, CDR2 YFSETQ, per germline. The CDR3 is CASEKGETGSEQYF. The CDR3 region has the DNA TGCGCCAGCGAGAAAGGGGAGACAGGGTCCGAGCAGTACTTC.

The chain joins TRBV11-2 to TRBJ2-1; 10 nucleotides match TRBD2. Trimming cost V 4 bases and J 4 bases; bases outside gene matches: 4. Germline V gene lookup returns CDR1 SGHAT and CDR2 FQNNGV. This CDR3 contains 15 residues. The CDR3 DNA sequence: TGTGCCAGCAGCTGGGGGACTAGCGCTTACAATGAGCAGTTCTTC. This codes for CASSWGTSAYNEQFF.

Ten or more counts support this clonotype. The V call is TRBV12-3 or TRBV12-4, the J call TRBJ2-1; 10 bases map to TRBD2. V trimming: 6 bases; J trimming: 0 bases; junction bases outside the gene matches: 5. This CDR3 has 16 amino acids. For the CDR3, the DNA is TGTGCCAGCAGACTAGCGGGGATGAGCTCCTACAATGAGCAGTTCTTC. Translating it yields CASRLAGMSSYNEQFF.

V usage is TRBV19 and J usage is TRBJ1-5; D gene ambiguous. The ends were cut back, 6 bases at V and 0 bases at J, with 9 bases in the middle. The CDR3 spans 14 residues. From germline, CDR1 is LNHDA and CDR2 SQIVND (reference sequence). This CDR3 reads CASRPRTSNQPQHF. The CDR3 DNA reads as TGTGCCAGTAGACCCAGGACTAGCAATCAGCCCCAGCATTTT.

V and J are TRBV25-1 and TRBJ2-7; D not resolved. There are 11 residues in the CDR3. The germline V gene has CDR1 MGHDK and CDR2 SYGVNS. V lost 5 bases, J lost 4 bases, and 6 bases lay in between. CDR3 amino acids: CASSLLYEQYF. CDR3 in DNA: TGTGCCAGCAGTCTTCTTTACGAGCAGTACTTC.

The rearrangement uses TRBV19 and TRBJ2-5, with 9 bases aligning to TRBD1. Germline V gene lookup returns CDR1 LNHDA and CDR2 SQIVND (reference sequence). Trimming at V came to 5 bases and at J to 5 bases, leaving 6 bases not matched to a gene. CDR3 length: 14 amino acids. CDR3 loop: CASSPRQGGETQYF. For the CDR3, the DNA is TGTGCCAGTAGTCCGAGACAGGGGGGCGAGACCCAGTACTTC.

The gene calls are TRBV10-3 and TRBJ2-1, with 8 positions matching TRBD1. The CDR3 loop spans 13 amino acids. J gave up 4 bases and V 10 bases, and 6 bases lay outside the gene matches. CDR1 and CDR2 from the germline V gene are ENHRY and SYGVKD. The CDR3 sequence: CATGQATYNEQFF. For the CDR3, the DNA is TGTGCCACGGGACAGGCGACTTACAATGAGCAGTTCTTC.

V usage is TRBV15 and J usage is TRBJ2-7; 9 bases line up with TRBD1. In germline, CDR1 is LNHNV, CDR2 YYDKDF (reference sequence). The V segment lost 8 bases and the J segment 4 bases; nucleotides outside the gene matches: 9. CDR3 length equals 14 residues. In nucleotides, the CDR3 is TGTGCCACCTACCAGACAGGGGGTTTATACGAGCAGTACTTC. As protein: CATYQTGGLYEQYF.

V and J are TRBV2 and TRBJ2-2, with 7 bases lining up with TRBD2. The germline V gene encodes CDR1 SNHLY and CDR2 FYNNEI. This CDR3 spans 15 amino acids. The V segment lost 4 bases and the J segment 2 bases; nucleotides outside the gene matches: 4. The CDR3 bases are TGTGCCAGCAGTGGGAGCGGGGAAAACACCGGGGAGCTGTTTTTT. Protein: CASSGSGENTGELFF.

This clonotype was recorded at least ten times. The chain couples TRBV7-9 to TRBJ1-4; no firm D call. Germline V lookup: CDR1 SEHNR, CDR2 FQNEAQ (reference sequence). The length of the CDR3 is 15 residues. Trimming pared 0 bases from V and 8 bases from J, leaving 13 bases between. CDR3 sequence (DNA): TGTGCCAGCAGCTTAGCGGCAGGTCCGGGGGAAAAACTGTTTTTT. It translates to CASSLAAGPGEKLFF.

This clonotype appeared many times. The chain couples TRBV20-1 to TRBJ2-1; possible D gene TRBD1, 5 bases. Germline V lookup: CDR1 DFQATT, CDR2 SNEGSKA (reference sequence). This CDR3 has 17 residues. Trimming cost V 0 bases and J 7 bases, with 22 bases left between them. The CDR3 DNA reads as TGCAGTGCTAGAGATGCCGCCAGAGCCACCCAGGGAAATGAGCAGTTCTTC. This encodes CSARDAARATQGNEQFF.

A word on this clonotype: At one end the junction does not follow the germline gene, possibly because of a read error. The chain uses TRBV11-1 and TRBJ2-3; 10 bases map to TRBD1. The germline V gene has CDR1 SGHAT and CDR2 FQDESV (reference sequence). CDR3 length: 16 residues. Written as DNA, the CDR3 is TGTGCCAACAGCCACAACGACAGGGGGCAACCGGATACGCAGTATTTT. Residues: CANSHNDRGQPDTQYF.

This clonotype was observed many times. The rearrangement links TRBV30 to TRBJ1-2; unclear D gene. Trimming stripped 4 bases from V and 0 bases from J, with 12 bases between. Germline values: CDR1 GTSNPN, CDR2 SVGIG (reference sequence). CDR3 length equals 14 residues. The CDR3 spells CAWNTGISNYGYTF. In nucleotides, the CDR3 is TGTGCCTGGAATACCGGGATTTCTAACTATGGCTACACCTTC.

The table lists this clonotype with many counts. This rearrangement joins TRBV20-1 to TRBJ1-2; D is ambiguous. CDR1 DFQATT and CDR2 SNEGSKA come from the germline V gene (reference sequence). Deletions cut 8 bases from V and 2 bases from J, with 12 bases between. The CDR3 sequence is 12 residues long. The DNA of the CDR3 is TGCAGTCCCTATTATGCCAACTATGGCTACACCTTC. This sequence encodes CSPYYANYGYTF.

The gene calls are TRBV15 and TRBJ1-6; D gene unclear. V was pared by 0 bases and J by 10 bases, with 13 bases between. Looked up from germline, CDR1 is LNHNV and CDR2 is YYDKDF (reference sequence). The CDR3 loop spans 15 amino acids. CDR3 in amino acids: CATSRDPLDESPLHF. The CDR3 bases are TGTGCCACCAGCAGAGACCCTTTAGACGAGTCACCCCTCCACTTT.

In DNA form, the CDR3 reads TGTGCCAGCACCACAGGGGATAATTCACCCCTCCACTTT. Translating gives CASTTGDNSPLHF. The chain couples TRBV2 to TRBJ1-6, with 7 bases fitting TRBD1. This CDR3 has 13 amino acids. With V trimmed by 7 bases and J by 5 bases, 2 bases remained unmatched. Per germline, CDR1 SNHLY and CDR2 FYNNEI.

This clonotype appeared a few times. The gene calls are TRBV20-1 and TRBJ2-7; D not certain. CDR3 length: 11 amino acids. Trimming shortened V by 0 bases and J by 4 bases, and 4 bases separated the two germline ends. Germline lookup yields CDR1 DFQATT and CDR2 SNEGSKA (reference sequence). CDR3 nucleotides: TGCAGTGCTAGAGAGGGTTACGAGCAGTACTTC. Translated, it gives CSAREGYEQYF.

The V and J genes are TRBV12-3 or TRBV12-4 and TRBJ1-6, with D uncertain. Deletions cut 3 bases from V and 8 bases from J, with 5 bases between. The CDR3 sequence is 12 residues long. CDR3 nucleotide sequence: TGTGCCAGCAGTTTCGCAGATTCACCCCTCCACTTT. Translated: CASSFADSPLHF.

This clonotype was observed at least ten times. The CDR3 loop reads CSVGGFTDTQYF. Here the CDR3 DNA reads TGCAGCGTTGGGGGGTTTACAGATACGCAGTATTTT. This rearrangement joins TRBV29-1 to TRBJ2-3, with D perhaps given as TRBD1 or TRBD2 (5 bases each). This CDR3 spans 12 amino acids. Trimming removed 4 bases at V and 3 bases at J, with 8 bases between. Germline CDR1 SQVTM, CDR2 ANQGSEA.

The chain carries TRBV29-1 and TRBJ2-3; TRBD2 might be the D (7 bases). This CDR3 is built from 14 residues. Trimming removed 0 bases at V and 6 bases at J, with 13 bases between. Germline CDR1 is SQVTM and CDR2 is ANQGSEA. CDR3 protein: CSVEERGQGDTQYF. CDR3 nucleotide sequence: TGCAGCGTTGAAGAGCGGGGGCAGGGGGATACGCAGTATTTT.

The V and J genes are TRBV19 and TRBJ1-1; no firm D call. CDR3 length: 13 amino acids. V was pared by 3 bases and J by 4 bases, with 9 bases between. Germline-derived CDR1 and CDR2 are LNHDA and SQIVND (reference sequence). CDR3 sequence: CASSIVSGTEAFF. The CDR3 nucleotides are TGTGCCAGTAGTATCGTGTCGGGCACTGAAGCTTTCTTT.

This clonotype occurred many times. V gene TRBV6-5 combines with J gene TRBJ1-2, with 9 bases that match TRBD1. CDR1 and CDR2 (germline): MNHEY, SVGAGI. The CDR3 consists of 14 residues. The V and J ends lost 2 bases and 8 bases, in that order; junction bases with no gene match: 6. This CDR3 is CASSYLGQGNGYTF. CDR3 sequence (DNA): TGTGCCAGCAGTTACCTGGGACAGGGAAACGGCTACACCTTC.

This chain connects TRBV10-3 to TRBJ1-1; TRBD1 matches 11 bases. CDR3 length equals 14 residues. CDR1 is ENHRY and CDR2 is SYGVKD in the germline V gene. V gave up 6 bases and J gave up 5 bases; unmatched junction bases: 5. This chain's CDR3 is CAIRIGQGATEAFF. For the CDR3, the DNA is TGTGCCATCAGGATCGGACAGGGGGCAACTGAAGCTTTCTTT.

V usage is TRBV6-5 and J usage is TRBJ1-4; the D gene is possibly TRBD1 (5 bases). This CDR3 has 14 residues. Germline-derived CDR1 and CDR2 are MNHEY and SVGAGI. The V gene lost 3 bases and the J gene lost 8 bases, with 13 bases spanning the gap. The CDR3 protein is CASSYRGVGEKLFF. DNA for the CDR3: TGTGCCAGCAGTTATAGGGGAGTGGGAGAAAAACTGTTTTTT.

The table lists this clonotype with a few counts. Here the CDR3 DNA reads TGTGCCAGCAGCGTAGGGGGGGAAGAGACCCAGTACTTC. Its translation: CASSVGGEETQYF. The chain has TRBV9 and TRBJ2-5; weak D call: TRBD2 (6 bases). CDR3 length equals 13 residues. Per germline, CDR1 SGDLS and CDR2 YYNGEE. Trimming stripped 0 bases from V and 3 bases from J, with 6 bases between.